The 25 T cell receptor beta chains below come from one sample, sequenced in a study of PD-L1 blockade in urothelial cancer. Generated by immunoSEQ multiplex PCR, the TCRdb table keeps only in-frame clones and is missing some. The sample records approximately 120,000 clones, about 84% being singletons. Time point reported: peripheral blood 6 weeks after treatment start. The specimen comprised PBMCs, sampled around atezolizumab (anti-PD-L1) treatment. These receptors were collected from a man aged 50-59 years with urothelial cancer.

V gene TRBV30 combines with J gene TRBJ1-3; TRBD1 agrees at 11 bases. Unmatched junction bases numbered 5, after V lost 2 bases and J lost 2 bases. This CDR3 has 16 amino acids. Germline-derived CDR1 and CDR2 are GTSNPN and SVGIG (reference sequence). For the CDR3, the DNA is TGTGCCTGGAGTAGGGACAGGGGGTTGGCTGGAAACACCATATATTTT. Protein: CAWSRDRGLAGNTIYF.

The chain employs TRBV19 and TRBJ2-3; tentative D call: TRBD2 (6 bases). CDR1 is LNHDA and CDR2 is SQIVND in the germline V gene (reference sequence). The CDR3 covers 17 residues. Trimming shortened V by 3 bases and J by 0 bases, and 16 bases separated the two germline ends. The CDR3 bases are TGTGCCAGTAGTATGTTGGTAAGCGGGTTAAGCACAGATACGCAGTATTTT. This sequence encodes CASSMLVSGLSTDTQYF. The variable domain in full, completed from reference TRBV19 and TRBJ2-3, reads DGGITQSPKYLFRKEGQNVTLSCEQNLNHDAMYWYRQDPGQGLRLIYYSQIVNDFQKGDIAEGYSVSREKKESFPLTVTSAQKNPTAFYLCASSMLVSGLSTDTQYFGPGTRLTVL.

The chain recombines TRBV5-4 with TRBJ1-1, with D possibly being TRBD1 (5 bases). V lost 4 bases and J lost 3, with 13 bases in between. CDR3 length equals 14 residues. Looked up from germline, CDR1 is SGHNT and CDR2 is YYREEE (reference sequence). The CDR3 nucleotides read TGTGCCAGCAGCCGACCAGGGTTGGACACTGAAGCTTTCTTT. It yields the protein CASSRPGLDTEAFF.

As DNA, the CDR3 is TGTGCCAGCAGTTTACCTCCGGCGGGTAATGAGCAGTTCTTC. As protein: CASSLPPAGNEQFF. V gene TRBV28 combines with J gene TRBJ2-1; D might be TRBD2 (5 bases). The V gene lost 2 bases and the J gene lost 7 bases, with 12 bases spanning the gap. Germline-derived CDR1 and CDR2 are MDHEN and SYDVKM. The CDR3 runs to 14 residues.

This chain links TRBV30 with TRBJ1-2; TRBD1 matches at 8 bases. The V gene end was trimmed by 2 bases and the J gene end by 8 bases; junction bases not matched to a gene: 10. This CDR3 has 14 residues. Germline V gives CDR1 GTSNPN, CDR2 SVGIG (reference sequence). The CDR3 nucleotides are TGTGCCTGGAGTCCATTTCAGGGGGCGGGGGGCTACACCTTC. Translation gives CAWSPFQGAGGYTF.

The rearrangement joins TRBV2 to TRBJ2-2, with unresolved D. This CDR3 spans 15 amino acids. Germline lookup yields CDR1 SNHLY and CDR2 FYNNEI. V was pared by 4 bases and J by 2 bases, with 11 bases between. CDR3 residues: CASSGSRLNTGELFF. In nucleotides, the CDR3 is TGTGCCAGCAGTGGCTCCAGGCTCAACACCGGGGAGCTGTTTTTT.

The CDR3 DNA reads as TGCGCCAGCAGCTGGACTAGCGCGGATACGCAGTATTTT. Translated: CASSWTSADTQYF. V gene TRBV5-1 combines with J gene TRBJ2-3; TRBD2 matches at 9 bases. Losses at the gene ends were 3 bases for V and 6 bases for J; bases not matched to a gene: 2. Germline-derived CDR1 and CDR2 are SGHRS and YFSETQ. The CDR3 totals 13 residues.

This chain uses TRBV19 with TRBJ1-4; TRBD1 matches 8 bases. CDR3 length equals 15 residues. Germline loops: CDR1 LNHDA, CDR2 SQIVND (reference sequence). The trim removed 3 bases at V and 5 bases at J, leaving 5 bases unmatched. CDR3 DNA sequence: TGTGCCAGTAGTATTGGTGACAGGGGCAATGAAAAACTGTTTTTT. Amino acid sequence: CASSIGDRGNEKLFF.

The chain combines TRBV30 with TRBJ2-6; a weak D match, TRBD1 (6 bases). With 3 bases removed from V and 0 bases from J, the gap between germline ends came to 12 bases. The germline CDR1 and CDR2 sequences are GTSNPN and SVGIG (reference sequence). CDR3 length: 16 amino acids. The CDR3 coding sequence is TGTGCCTGGAGGAGGGACATCCACTCTGGGGCCAACGTCCTGACTTTC. This codes for CAWRRDIHSGANVLTF.

The V gene is TRBV7-8, the J gene TRBJ1-1, with TRBD1 identical over 8 bases. With 5 bases clipped from V and 1 base from J, the junction kept 12 bases outside the gene matches. This CDR3 region has 17 residues. The germline V gene has CDR1 SGHVS and CDR2 FQNEAQ. CDR3 sequence reads: CASSPTGQGAGNTEAFF. CDR3 DNA sequence: TGTGCCAGCAGCCCTACTGGGCAGGGGGCGGGGAACACTGAAGCTTTCTTT. Combining the CDR3 with reference TRBV7-8 and TRBJ1-1 gives the whole variable domain GAGVSQSPRYKVAKRGQDVALRCDPISGHVSLFWYQQALGQGPEFLTYFQNEAQLDKSGLPSDRFFAERPEGSVSTLKIQRTQQEDSAVYLCASSPTGQGAGNTEAFFGQGTRLTVV.

V gene TRBV28 combines with J gene TRBJ1-2, with a tentative D call TRBD1 (6 bases). The CDR3 sequence is 13 residues long. V was trimmed by 6 bases and J by 3 bases, leaving 11 bases between them. Germline loops: CDR1 MDHEN, CDR2 SYDVKM. This CDR3 reads CASSQGQYYGYTF. The CDR3 coding sequence is TGTGCCAGCAGCCAGGGGCAGTACTATGGCTACACCTTC.

This clone was detected only a few times. V usage is TRBV11-2 and J usage is TRBJ2-1; D gene uncertain. Between the trimmed V and J ends, which lost 1 base and 5 bases, there was a span of 12 bases. Germline V lookup: CDR1 SGHAT, CDR2 FQNNGV. The CDR3 consists of 15 residues. Here the CDR3 reads CASSLAPRLNNEQFF. CDR3 DNA sequence: TGTGCCAGCAGCTTAGCCCCGCGACTCAACAATGAGCAGTTCTTC.

This clone occurred a few times. The chain recombines TRBV5-1 with TRBJ1-1; D perhaps matches TRBD1 (5 bases). Germline values: CDR1 SGHRS, CDR2 YFSETQ. The CDR3 has 13 amino acids. V lost 4 bases, J lost 1 base, and 8 bases lay in between. The CDR3 DNA reads TGCGCCAGCAGCCGAGGACAGAACACTGAAGCTTTCTTT. Translation gives CASSRGQNTEAFF.

The V and J genes are TRBV9 and TRBJ2-1; TRBD2 aligns across 12 bases. Germline CDR1 and CDR2: SGDLS and YYNGEE. The CDR3 runs to 17 residues. The trim removed 3 bases at V and 6 bases at J, leaving 10 bases unmatched. CDR3 protein: CASSGGTSGPQVNEQFF. CDR3 sequence (DNA): TGTGCCAGCAGCGGGGGGACTAGCGGGCCCCAGGTCAATGAGCAGTTCTTC.

This clone was recorded many times. The CDR3 bases are TGTGCCAGCAGTTCCAAAATTCGAGGGGGCGGAATCTATGGCTACACCTTC. Amino acids: CASSSKIRGGGIYGYTF. The gene calls are TRBV28 and TRBJ1-2, with TRBD1 matching 7 bases. This CDR3 spans 17 amino acids. J lost 4 bases, V lost 4 bases, and 15 bases had no gene match. Germline V gene lookup returns CDR1 MDHEN and CDR2 SYDVKM.

V gene TRBV18 combines with J gene TRBJ2-7; 7 nucleotides align to TRBD1. The CDR3 covers 13 residues. The ends lost 7 bases at V and 7 bases at J; junction bases unmatched: 10. CDR1 is KGHSH and CDR2 is LQKENI in the germline V gene. This CDR3 is CASYAGGEMEQYF. The DNA for the CDR3 is TGTGCCAGCTACGCAGGGGGAGAAATGGAGCAGTACTTC.

This clone has a single count. This chain joins TRBV27 and TRBJ1-2; D is perhaps TRBD1 (5 bases). Trimming left V 4 bases short and J 6 bases short, with 12 bases between. This CDR3 contains 13 residues. Germline CDR1 is MNHEY and CDR2 is SMNVEV (reference sequence). The CDR3 DNA follows: TGTGCCAGCAGTTCGGGGGGTTGGGATGGCTACACCTTC. As protein: CASSSGGWDGYTF.

This chain uses TRBV15 with TRBJ2-3; 9 bases agree with TRBD2. The CDR3 spans 15 residues. V was pared by 6 bases and J by 6 bases, with 10 bases of the junction left unmatched. Germline V gives CDR1 LNHNV, CDR2 YYDKDF (reference sequence). The CDR3 loop is CATRTQAGGSDTQYF. The DNA of the CDR3 is TGTGCCACCAGGACGCAAGCGGGAGGCTCGGATACGCAGTATTTT.

The chain joins TRBV27 to TRBJ1-1; 8 positions match TRBD1. CDR3 length: 15 amino acids. The germline CDR1 and CDR2 sequences are MNHEY and SMNVEV (reference sequence). V shed 6 bases and J 1 base; nucleotides not matched to a gene: 7. CDR3 loop: CASRVLDRANTEAFF. The CDR3 DNA reads TGTGCCAGCAGGGTTTTGGACAGGGCGAACACTGAAGCTTTCTTT.

The chain links TRBV13 to TRBJ2-1; 8 nucleotides agree with TRBD2. Germline V CDR1 and CDR2: PRHDT, FYEKMQ (reference sequence). Losses at the gene ends were 0 bases for V and 16 bases for J; bases not matched to a gene: 8. The CDR3 loop spans 13 amino acids. The chain's CDR3 is CASSLGPFSGNFF. CDR3 sequence (DNA): TGTGCCAGCAGCTTAGGGCCCTTTAGCGGGAACTTCTTC. Using reference TRBV13 and TRBJ2-1 for the parts outside the CDR3, the full variable domain is AAGVIQSPRHLIKEKRETATLKCYPIPRHDTVYWYQQGPGQDPQFLISFYEKMQSDKGSIPDRFSAQQFSDYHSELNMSSLELGDSALYFCASSLGPFSGNFFGPGTRLTVL.

This clone was seen just once. The chain joins TRBV18 to TRBJ2-3; 15 positions agree with TRBD2. V lost 6 bases, J lost 0 bases, and 7 bases stayed unmatched. CDR3 length equals 18 residues. From germline, CDR1 is KGHSH and CDR2 LQKENI. The CDR3 DNA is TGTGCCAGCTCCCCCGGACTAGCGGGAGGGGGGAGCACAGATACGCAGTATTTT. Protein: CASSPGLAGGGSTDTQYF.

This chain joins TRBV4-2 and TRBJ2-1; 10 bases match TRBD2. The germline V gene has CDR1 LGHNA and CDR2 YNFKEQ. The trim removed 0 bases at V and 7 bases at J, leaving 3 bases unmatched. The CDR3 is made up of 15 amino acids. The CDR3 loop is CASSQDIAGGNEQFF. CDR3 sequence (DNA): TGTGCCAGCAGCCAAGACATAGCGGGAGGTAATGAGCAGTTCTTC.

V gene TRBV28 combines with J gene TRBJ2-7; TRBD1 aligns across 8 bases. CDR1 MDHEN and CDR2 SYDVKM come from the germline V gene. Germline trimming cut 5 bases from V and 0 bases from J; bases unmatched to any gene: 18. This CDR3 is 19 amino acids long. The CDR3 here is CASSPRDRSAPISSYEQYF. CDR3 sequence (DNA): TGTGCCAGCAGTCCCCGGGACAGGTCCGCACCCATCAGCTCCTACGAGCAGTACTTC.

The chain links TRBV28 to TRBJ2-7, with D possibly being TRBD1 (6 bases). This CDR3 contains 15 residues. Germline V lookup: CDR1 MDHEN, CDR2 SYDVKM. The V end was cut by 3 bases, the J end by 3 bases, with 15 bases between. The chain's CDR3 is CASSLSGQGNYEQYF. The CDR3 nucleotides read TGTGCCAGCAGTTTGAGCGGCCAGGGGAACTACGAGCAGTACTTC.

J is TRBJ2-7 and V is TRBV6-1, with 9 bases aligning to TRBD2. The length of the CDR3 is 15 residues. V shed 4 bases and J 12 bases; nucleotides not matched to a gene: 16. CDR1 and CDR2 from the germline V gene are MNHNS and SASEGT. This CDR3 reads CASSGGVVAGAFLYF. The CDR3 DNA follows: TGTGCCAGCAGTGGGGGCGTGGTAGCGGGGGCGTTCCTGTACTTC.